This is a list of T cell receptor beta chains from one sample in a study of blood T cells in healthy people across ages. TCRdb itself ran the 5' RACE reads through MiXCR, one entry per CDR3 protein. The data show roughly 1,700,000 distinct CDR3 sequences, roughly 30% seen once. Input material: blood. The receptors come from a woman aged 25 to 39 in good health. The CDR3 runs from the conserved cysteine through the conserved F or W. Fields, in order: clone size, J gene, V gene, D gene, CDR3 protein, CDR3 DNA. D genes are given only for firm matches. Clone size is shown for a subset of rows, as once, few, many or a class of expanded clone.

abundance: -; j_gene: TRBJ2-3; v_gene: TRBV20-1; d_gene: TRBD1; CDR3aa: CSAEGQGGSDTQYF; CDR3nt: TGCAGTGCTGAGGGACAGGGCGGGTCCGATACGCAGTATTTT
abundance: -; j_gene: TRBJ2-1; v_gene: TRBV7-2; d_gene: TRBD2; CDR3aa: CASSLGGWSEETQFF; CDR3nt: TGTGCCAGCAGCTTGGGAGGGTGGTCGGAAGAGACCCAGTTCTTC
abundance: few; j_gene: TRBJ2-5; v_gene: TRBV7-2; d_gene: -; CDR3aa: CASLVGAQETQYF; CDR3nt: TGTGCCAGCCTCGTGGGGGCCCAAGAGACCCAGTACTTC
abundance: many; j_gene: TRBJ2-7; v_gene: TRBV12-3/TRBV12-4; d_gene: TRBD2; CDR3aa: CASSFQAGVYEQYF; CDR3nt: TGTGCCAGCAGTTTTCAAGCGGGAGTCTACGAGCAGTACTTC
abundance: -; j_gene: TRBJ2-7; v_gene: TRBV12-3/TRBV12-4; d_gene: TRBD1; CDR3aa: CASSSSGTGCEQYF; CDR3nt: TGTGCCAGCAGTTCATCCGGGACAGGGTGCGAGCAGTACTTC
abundance: -; j_gene: TRBJ1-1; v_gene: TRBV29-1; d_gene: -; CDR3aa: CSVVGHYLNTEAFF; CDR3nt: TGCAGCGTTGTAGGACACTACTTGAACACTGAAGCTTTCTTT
abundance: -; j_gene: TRBJ2-5; v_gene: TRBV9; d_gene: -; CDR3aa: CASSVGSSGQETQYF; CDR3nt: TGTGCCAGCAGCGTAGGGTCGAGCGGCCAAGAGACCCAGTACTTC
abundance: many; j_gene: TRBJ1-5; v_gene: TRBV29-1; d_gene: -; CDR3aa: CSVAGGPDQPQHF; CDR3nt: TGCAGCGTTGCTGGCGGGCCCGATCAGCCCCAGCATTTT
abundance: -; j_gene: TRBJ1-3; v_gene: TRBV30; d_gene: -; CDR3aa: CAWSRQSSGNTIYF; CDR3nt: TGTGCCTGGAGTCGTCAGAGCTCTGGAAACACCATATATTTT
abundance: few; j_gene: TRBJ1-2; v_gene: TRBV20-1; d_gene: TRBD1; CDR3aa: CSASGQGRPHYGYTF; CDR3nt: TGCAGTGCCTCAGGACAGGGGCGGCCACACTATGGCTACACCTTC
abundance: few; j_gene: TRBJ2-7; v_gene: TRBV7-6; d_gene: -; CDR3aa: CASSRSLTAIYGQYF; CDR3nt: TGTGCCAGCAGCAGAAGCCTGACAGCTATCTACGGGCAGTACTTC
abundance: few; j_gene: TRBJ2-5; v_gene: TRBV5-1; d_gene: -; CDR3aa: CASSLLLPETQYF; CDR3nt: TGCGCCAGCAGCTTGCTGCTGCCGGAGACCCAGTACTTC
abundance: few; j_gene: TRBJ2-1; v_gene: TRBV30; d_gene: -; CDR3aa: CAWSLSAGEQFF; CDR3nt: TGTGCCTGGAGCCTTTCCGCGGGTGAGCAGTTCTTC
abundance: -; j_gene: TRBJ2-3; v_gene: TRBV20-1; d_gene: TRBD2; CDR3aa: CSAPPSGTLDTQYF; CDR3nt: TGCAGTGCGCCGCCTAGCGGGACATTAGATACGCAGTATTTT
abundance: many; j_gene: TRBJ2-7; v_gene: TRBV7-3; d_gene: -; CDR3aa: CASSLNGRGRTGGEPYEQYF; CDR3nt: TGTGCCAGCAGCTTAAACGGCCGGGGGAGGACTGGGGGCGAGCCCTACGAGCAGTACTTC
abundance: many; j_gene: TRBJ2-1; v_gene: TRBV29-1; d_gene: -; CDR3aa: CSVESPKGARNEQFF; CDR3nt: TGCAGCGTTGAATCCCCAAAGGGCGCCAGGAATGAGCAGTTCTTC
abundance: few; j_gene: TRBJ1-6; v_gene: TRBV5-1; d_gene: -; CDR3aa: CASSLERDSPLHF; CDR3nt: TGCGCCAGCAGCTTGGAACGGGATTCACCCCTCCACTTT
abundance: -; j_gene: TRBJ1-5; v_gene: TRBV28; d_gene: TRBD1; CDR3aa: CASAGTVSNQPQHF; CDR3nt: TGTGCCAGCGCTGGGACAGTCAGCAATCAGCCCCAGCATTTT
abundance: -; j_gene: TRBJ2-7; v_gene: TRBV24-1; d_gene: TRBD1; CDR3aa: CATSDPGTGSHEQYF; CDR3nt: TGTGCCACCAGTGACCCGGGGACAGGGTCCCACGAGCAGTACTTC
abundance: -; j_gene: TRBJ2-5; v_gene: TRBV9; d_gene: -; CDR3aa: CASSVEGNEETQYF; CDR3nt: TGTGCCAGCAGCGTTGAGGGGAATGAAGAGACCCAGTACTTC
abundance: -; j_gene: TRBJ2-2; v_gene: TRBV11-2; d_gene: TRBD1; CDR3aa: CASSPLMRTGGPGELFF; CDR3nt: TGTGCCAGCAGCCCTCTCATGAGGACAGGGGGACCCGGGGAGCTGTTTTTT
abundance: -; j_gene: TRBJ2-3; v_gene: TRBV6-2/TRBV6-3; d_gene: -; CDR3aa: CASSLEPAGTQYF; CDR3nt: TGTGCCAGCAGTTTGGAGCCCGCAGGTACGCAGTATTTT
abundance: many; j_gene: TRBJ2-5; v_gene: TRBV20-1; d_gene: TRBD1; CDR3aa: CSARVSRGTGEGGQETQYF; CDR3nt: TGCAGTGCTAGAGTCTCGCGCGGGACAGGGGAAGGGGGCCAAGAGACCCAGTACTTC
abundance: -; j_gene: TRBJ2-4; v_gene: TRBV7-2; d_gene: TRBD2; CDR3aa: CASSLRGSPNIQYF; CDR3nt: TGTGCCAGCAGCTTGCGCGGGAGTCCAAACATTCAGTACTTC
abundance: -; j_gene: TRBJ1-5; v_gene: TRBV20-1; d_gene: -; CDR3aa: CSARRADQPQHF; CDR3nt: TGCAGTGCTAGGAGGGCGGATCAGCCCCAGCATTTT
abundance: few; j_gene: TRBJ1-2; v_gene: TRBV3-1; d_gene: -; CDR3aa: CASSPSTGLNYGYTF; CDR3nt: TGTGCCAGCAGCCCCTCGACAGGCCTTAACTATGGCTACACCTTC
abundance: few; j_gene: TRBJ2-5; v_gene: TRBV4-1; d_gene: TRBD1; CDR3aa: CASSQDWDRGQETQYF; CDR3nt: TGCGCCAGCAGCCAAGATTGGGACAGGGGTCAAGAGACCCAGTACTTC